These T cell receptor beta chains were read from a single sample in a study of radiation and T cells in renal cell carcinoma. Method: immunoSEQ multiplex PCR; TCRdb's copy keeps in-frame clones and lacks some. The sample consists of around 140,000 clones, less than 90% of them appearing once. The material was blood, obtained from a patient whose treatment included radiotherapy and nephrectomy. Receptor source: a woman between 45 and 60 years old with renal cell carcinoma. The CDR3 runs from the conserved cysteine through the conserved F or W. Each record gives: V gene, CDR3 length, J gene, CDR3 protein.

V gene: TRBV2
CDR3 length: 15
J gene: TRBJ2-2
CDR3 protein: CASKIRLLGTGELFF

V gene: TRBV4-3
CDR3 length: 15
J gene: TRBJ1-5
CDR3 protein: CASSQGLRSNQPQHF

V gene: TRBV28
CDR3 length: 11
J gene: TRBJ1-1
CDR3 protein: CASTYGLEAFF

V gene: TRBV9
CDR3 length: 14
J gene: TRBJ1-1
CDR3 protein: CASSLTGVGTEAFF

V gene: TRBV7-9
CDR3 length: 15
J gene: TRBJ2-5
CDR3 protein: CASSPPRDNQETQYF

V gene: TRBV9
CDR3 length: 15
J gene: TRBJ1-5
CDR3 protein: CASSVDGQGNQPQHF

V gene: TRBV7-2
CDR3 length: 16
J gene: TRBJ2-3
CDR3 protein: CASSSPATPSTDTQYF

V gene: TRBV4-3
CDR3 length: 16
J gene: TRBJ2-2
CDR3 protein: CASSRVGLSNTGELFF

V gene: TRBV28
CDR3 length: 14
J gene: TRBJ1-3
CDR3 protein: CASSFTGGGNTIYF

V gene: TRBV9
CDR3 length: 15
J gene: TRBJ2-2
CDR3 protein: CASSVGSVGTGELFF

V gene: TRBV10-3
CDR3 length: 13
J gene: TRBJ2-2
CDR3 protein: CAISGTGTGELFF

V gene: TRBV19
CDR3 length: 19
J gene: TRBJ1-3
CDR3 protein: CASSPRAVTPDTSGNTIYF

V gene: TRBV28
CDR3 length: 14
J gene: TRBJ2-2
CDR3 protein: CASSLFTGTGELFF

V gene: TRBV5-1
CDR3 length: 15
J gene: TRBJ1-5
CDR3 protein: CASSFDGSTNQPQHF

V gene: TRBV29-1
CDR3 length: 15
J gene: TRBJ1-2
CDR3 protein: CSVEERDRGFSGYTF

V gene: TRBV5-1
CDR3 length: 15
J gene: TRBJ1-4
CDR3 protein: CASRESQGTNEKLFF

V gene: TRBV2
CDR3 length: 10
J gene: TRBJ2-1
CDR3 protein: CASKVNEQFF

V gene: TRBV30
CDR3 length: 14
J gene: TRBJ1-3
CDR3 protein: CAVEKFTGGNTIYF

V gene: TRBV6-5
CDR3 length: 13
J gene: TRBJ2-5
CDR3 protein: CATLDRVQETQYF

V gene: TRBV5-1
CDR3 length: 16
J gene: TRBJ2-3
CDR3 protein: CASSLGPAGDTDTQYF

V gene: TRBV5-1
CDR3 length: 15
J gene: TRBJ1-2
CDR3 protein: CASSLDTGQGYGYTF

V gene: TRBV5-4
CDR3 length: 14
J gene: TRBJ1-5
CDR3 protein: CASSLLGSNQPQHF

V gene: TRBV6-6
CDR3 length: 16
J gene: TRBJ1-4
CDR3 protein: CASKRNPGTGYEKLFF

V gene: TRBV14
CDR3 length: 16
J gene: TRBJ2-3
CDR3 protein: CASSPLTAGVTDTQYF

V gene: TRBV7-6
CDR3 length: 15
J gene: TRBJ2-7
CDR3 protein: CASSLSTGGLHEQYF

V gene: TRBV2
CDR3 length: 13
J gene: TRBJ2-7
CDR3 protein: CASSVVASYEQYF

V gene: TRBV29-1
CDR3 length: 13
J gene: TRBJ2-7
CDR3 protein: CSPDRGPTYEQYF

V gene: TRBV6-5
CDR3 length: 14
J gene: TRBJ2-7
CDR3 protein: CASSPRLGSYEQYF

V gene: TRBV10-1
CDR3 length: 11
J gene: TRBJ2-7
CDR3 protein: CASSGQYEQYF